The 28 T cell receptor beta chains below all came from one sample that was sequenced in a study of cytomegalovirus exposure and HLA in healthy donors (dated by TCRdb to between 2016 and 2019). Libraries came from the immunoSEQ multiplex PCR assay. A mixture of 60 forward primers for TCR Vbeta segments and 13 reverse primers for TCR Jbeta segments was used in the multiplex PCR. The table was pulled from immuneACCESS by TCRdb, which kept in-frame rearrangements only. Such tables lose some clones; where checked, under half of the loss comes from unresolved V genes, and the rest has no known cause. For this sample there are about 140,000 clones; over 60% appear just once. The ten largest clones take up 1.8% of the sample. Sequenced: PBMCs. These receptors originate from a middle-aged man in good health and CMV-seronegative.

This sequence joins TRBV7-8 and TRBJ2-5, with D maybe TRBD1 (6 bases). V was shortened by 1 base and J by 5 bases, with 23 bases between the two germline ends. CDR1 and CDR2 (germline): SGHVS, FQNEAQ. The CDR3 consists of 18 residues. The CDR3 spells CASSLGSYGTTRGETQYF. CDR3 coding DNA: TGTGCCAGCAGCTTAGGATCCTACGGGACAACGAGGGGTGAGACCCAGTACTTC.

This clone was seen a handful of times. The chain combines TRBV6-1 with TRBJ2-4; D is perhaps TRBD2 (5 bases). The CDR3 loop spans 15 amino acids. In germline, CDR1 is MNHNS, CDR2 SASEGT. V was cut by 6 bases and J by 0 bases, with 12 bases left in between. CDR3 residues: CASSPTGRAKNIQYF. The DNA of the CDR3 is TGTGCCAGCAGCCCGACTGGGAGAGCCAAAAACATTCAGTACTTC.

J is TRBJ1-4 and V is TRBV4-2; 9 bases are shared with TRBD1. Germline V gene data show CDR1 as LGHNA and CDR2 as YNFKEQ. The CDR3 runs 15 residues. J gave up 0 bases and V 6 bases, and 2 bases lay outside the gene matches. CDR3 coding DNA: TGTGCCAGCAGTCGACAGGGGGCAACTAATGAAAAACTGTTTTTT. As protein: CASSRQGATNEKLFF.

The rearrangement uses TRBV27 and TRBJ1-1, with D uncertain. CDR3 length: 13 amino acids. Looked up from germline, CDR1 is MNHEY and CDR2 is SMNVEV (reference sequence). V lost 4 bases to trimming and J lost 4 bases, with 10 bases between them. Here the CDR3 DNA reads TGTGCCAGCAGTTCCCGAGCGGGCACTGAAGCTTTCTTT. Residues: CASSSRAGTEAFF.

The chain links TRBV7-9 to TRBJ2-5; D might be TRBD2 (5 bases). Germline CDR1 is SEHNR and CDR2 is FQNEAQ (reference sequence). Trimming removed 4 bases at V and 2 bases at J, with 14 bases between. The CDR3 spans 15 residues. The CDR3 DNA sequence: TGTGCCAGCAGCTCGCCACCCGGGATACAAGAGACCCAGTACTTC. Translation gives CASSSPPGIQETQYF.

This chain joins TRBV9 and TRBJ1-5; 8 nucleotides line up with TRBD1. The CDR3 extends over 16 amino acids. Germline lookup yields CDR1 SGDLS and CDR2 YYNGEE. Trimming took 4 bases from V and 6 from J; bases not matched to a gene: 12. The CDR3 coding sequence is TGTGCCAGCAGCCAACCACTGGGACAGGCGTTTCAGCCCCAGCATTTT. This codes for CASSQPLGQAFQPQHF.

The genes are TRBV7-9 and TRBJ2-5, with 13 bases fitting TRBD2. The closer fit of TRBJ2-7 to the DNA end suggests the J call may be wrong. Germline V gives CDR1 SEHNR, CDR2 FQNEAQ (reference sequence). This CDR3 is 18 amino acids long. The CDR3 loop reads CASSFTGLAGLANHEQYF. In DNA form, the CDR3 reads TGTGCCAGCAGCTTTACGGGACTAGCGGGGTTAGCGAACCACGAGCAGTACTTC.

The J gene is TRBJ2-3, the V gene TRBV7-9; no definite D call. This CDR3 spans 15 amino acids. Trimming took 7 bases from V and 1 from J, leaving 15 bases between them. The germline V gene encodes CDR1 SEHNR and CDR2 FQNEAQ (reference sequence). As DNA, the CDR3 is TGTGCCAGCACCTCAGACAAGTCTGGCACAGATACGCAGTATTTT. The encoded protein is CASTSDKSGTDTQYF.

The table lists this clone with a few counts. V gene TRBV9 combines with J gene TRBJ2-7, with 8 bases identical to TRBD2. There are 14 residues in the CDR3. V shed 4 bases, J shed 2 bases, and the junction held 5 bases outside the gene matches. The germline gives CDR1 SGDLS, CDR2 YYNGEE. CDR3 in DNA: TGTGCCAGCAGCCCAACGGGACTAGCCTACGAGCAGTACTTC. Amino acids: CASSPTGLAYEQYF.

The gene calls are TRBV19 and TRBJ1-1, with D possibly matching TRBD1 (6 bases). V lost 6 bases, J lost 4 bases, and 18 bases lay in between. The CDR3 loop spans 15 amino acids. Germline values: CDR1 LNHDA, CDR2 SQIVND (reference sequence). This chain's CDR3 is CASRWGNREGTEAFF. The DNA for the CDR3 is TGTGCCAGTAGGTGGGGGAACAGGGAGGGCACTGAAGCTTTCTTT.

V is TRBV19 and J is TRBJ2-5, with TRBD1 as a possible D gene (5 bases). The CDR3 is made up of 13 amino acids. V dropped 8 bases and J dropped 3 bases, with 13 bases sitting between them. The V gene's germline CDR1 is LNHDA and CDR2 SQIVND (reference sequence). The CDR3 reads CASAPLGEETQYF. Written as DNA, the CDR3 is TGTGCCAGTGCCCCGTTAGGGGAAGAGACCCAGTACTTC.

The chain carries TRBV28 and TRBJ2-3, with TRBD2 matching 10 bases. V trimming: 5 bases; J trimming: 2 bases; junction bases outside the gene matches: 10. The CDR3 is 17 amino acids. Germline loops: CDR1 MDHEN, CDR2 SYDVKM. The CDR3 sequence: CASSRPFGLADTDTQYF. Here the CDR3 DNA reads TGTGCCAGCAGTCGTCCCTTTGGACTAGCGGACACAGATACGCAGTATTTT. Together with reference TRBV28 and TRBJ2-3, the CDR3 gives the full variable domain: DVKVTQSSRYLVKRTGEKVFLECVQDMDHENMFWYRQDPGLGLRLIYFSYDVKMKEKGDIPEGYSVSREKKERFSLILESASTNQTSMYLCASSRPFGLADTDTQYFGPGTRLTVL.

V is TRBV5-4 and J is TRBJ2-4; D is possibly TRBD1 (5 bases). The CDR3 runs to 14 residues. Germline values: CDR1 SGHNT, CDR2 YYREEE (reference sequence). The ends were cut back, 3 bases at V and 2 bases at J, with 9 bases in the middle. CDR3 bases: TGTGCCAGCAGCTATGACAGCTCCAAAAACATTCAGTACTTC. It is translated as CASSYDSSKNIQYF.

CDR3 sequence (DNA): TGTGCCAGCTCACCCGGGACAGGGGGCTACGAGCAGTACTTC. Amino acids: CASSPGTGGYEQYF. This chain links TRBV18 with TRBJ2-7; 11 bases agree with TRBD1. After removal of 3 bases from V and 3 bases from J, the junction contained 1 base not matched to a gene. The germline V gene has CDR1 KGHSH and CDR2 LQKENI. CDR3 length: 14 residues.

As DNA, the CDR3 is TGTGCCAGCAGTTTACAGGGTTCCCGCACTGAAGCTTTCTTT. Translating gives CASSLQGSRTEAFF. The rearrangement joins TRBV28 to TRBJ1-1, with a tentative D call TRBD1 (5 bases). Germline assignment: CDR1 MDHEN and CDR2 SYDVKM. V dropped 2 bases and J dropped 4 bases, with 11 bases sitting between them. The CDR3 has 14 residues.

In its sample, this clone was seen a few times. CDR3 region: CASSYGGAGTNTQYF. The CDR3 DNA follows: TGTGCCAGCAGCTACGGGGGGGCCGGGACGAATACGCAGTATTTT. The chain recombines TRBV7-9 with TRBJ2-3; 8 bases fit TRBD2. The V gene's germline CDR1 is SEHNR and CDR2 FQNEAQ (reference sequence). The junction had 10 bases not matched to a gene; V was cut back by 4 bases and J by 7 bases. This CDR3 has 15 residues. Drawing the rest from reference TRBV7-9 and TRBJ2-3, the complete variable domain is DTGVSQNPRHKITKRGQNVTFRCDPISEHNRLYWYRQTLGQGPEFLTYFQNEAQLEKSRLLSDRFSAERPKGSFSTLEIQRTEQGDSAMYLCASSYGGAGTNTQYFGPGTRLTVL.

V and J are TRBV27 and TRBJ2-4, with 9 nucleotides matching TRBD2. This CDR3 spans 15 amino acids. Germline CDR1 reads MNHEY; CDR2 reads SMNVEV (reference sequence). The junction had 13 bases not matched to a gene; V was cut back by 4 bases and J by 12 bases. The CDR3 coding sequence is TGTGCCAGCAGTTCCCCCGGGACTAGCATCCACAGTCAGTACTTC. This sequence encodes CASSSPGTSIHSQYF.

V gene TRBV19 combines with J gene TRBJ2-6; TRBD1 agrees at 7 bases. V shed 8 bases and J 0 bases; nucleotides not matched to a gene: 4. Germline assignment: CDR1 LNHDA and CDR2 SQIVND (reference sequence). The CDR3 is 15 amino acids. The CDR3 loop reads CASWTGFSGANVLTF. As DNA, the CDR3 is TGTGCCAGTTGGACAGGTTTCTCTGGGGCCAACGTCCTGACTTTC.

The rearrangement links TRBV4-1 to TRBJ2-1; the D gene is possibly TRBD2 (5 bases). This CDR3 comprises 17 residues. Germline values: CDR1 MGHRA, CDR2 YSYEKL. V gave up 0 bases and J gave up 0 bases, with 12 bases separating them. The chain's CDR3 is CASSQDPPAASYNEQFF. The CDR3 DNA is TGCGCCAGCAGCCAAGATCCCCCAGCGGCCTCCTACAATGAGCAGTTCTTC.

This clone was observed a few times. The CDR3 sequence: CASSLGLLARSYEQYF. The CDR3 DNA is TGTGCCAGCAGCTTGGGACTACTAGCTCGCTCCTACGAGCAGTACTTC. This chain links TRBV5-6 with TRBJ2-7; D perhaps matches TRBD2 (6 bases). CDR3 length: 16 amino acids. Trimming stripped 0 bases from V and 0 bases from J, with 13 bases between. Per germline, CDR1 SGHDT and CDR2 YYEEEE.

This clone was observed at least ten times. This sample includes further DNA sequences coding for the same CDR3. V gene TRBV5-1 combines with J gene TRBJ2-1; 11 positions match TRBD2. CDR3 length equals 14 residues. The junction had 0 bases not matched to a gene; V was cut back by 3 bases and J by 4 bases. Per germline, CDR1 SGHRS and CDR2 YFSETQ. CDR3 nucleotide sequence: TGCGCCAGCAGCTCTAGCGGGGGGTACAATGAGCAGTTCTTC. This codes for CASSSSGGYNEQFF.

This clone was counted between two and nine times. The chain's CDR3 is CASSPTLGAETQYF. The CDR3 bases are TGTGCCAGCAGCCCTACATTAGGGGCAGAGACCCAGTACTTC. This chain connects TRBV27 to TRBJ2-5; a weak D match, TRBD1 (5 bases). Trimming cost V 6 bases and J 4 bases, with 15 bases left between them. The germline V gene has CDR1 MNHEY and CDR2 SMNVEV (reference sequence). This CDR3 comprises 14 residues.

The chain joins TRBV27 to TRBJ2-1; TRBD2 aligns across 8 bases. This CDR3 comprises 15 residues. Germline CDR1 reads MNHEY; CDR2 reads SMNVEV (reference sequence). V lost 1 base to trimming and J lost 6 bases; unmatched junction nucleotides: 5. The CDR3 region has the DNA TGTGCCAGCAGTTTATTCGGACTAGCTGTCAATGAGCAGTTCTTC. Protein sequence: CASSLFGLAVNEQFF.

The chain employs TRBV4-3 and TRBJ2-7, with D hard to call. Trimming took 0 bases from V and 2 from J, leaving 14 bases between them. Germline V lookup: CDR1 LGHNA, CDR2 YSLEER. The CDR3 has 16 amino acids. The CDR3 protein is CASSQDWAEPAYEQYF. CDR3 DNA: TGCGCCAGCAGCCAAGATTGGGCAGAACCAGCCTACGAGCAGTACTTC.

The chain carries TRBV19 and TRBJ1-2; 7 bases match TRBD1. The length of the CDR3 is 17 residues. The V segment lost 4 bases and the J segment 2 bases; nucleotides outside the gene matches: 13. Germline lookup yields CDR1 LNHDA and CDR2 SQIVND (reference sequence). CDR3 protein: CASSTFLSGTVNYGYTF. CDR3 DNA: TGTGCCAGTAGTACCTTCCTCTCCGGGACAGTCAACTATGGCTACACCTTC.

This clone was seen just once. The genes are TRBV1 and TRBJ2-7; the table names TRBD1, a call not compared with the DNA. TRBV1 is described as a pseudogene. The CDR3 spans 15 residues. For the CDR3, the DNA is TGCACCAGCAGCCAAGCTCCGGGACATACCTACGAGCAGTACTTC. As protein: CTSSQAPGHTYEQYF.

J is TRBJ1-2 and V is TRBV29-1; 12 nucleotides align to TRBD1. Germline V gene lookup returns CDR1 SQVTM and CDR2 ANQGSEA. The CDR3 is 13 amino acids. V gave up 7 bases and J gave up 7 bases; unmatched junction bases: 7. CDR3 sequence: CSAMGQGAGGYTF. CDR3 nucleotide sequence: TGCAGCGCCATGGGACAGGGGGCAGGTGGCTACACCTTC. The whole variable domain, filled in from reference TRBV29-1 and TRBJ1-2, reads SAVISQKPSRDICQRGTSLTIQCQVDSQVTMMFWYRQQPGQSLTLIATANQGSEATYESGFVIDKFPISRPNLTFSTLTVSNMSPEDSSIYLCSAMGQGAGGYTFGSGTRLTVV.

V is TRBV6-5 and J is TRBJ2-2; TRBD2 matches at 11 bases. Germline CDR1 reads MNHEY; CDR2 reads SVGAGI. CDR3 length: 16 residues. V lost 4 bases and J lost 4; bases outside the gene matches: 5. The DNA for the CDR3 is TGTGCCAGCAGTTTCACCCTAGCGGGAGGCACCGGGGAGCTGTTTTTT. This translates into CASSFTLAGGTGELFF.